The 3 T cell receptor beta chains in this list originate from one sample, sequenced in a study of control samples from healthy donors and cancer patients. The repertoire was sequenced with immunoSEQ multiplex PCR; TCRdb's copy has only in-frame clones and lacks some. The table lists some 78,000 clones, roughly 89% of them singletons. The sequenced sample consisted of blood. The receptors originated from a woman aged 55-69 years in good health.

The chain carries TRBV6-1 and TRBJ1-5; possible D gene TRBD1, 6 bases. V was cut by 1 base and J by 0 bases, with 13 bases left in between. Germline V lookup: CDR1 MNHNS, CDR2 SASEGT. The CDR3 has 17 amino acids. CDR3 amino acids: CASSEGGAGNSNQPQHF. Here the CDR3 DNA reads TGTGCCAGCAGTGAAGGGGGGGCAGGGAATAGCAATCAGCCCCAGCATTTT.

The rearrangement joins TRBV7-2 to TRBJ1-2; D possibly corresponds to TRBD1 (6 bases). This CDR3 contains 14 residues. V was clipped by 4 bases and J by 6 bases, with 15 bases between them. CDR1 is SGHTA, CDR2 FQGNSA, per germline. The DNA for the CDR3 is TGTGCCAGCAGCTCAATCCCCAGGGGTGATGGCTACACCTTC. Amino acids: CASSSIPRGDGYTF.

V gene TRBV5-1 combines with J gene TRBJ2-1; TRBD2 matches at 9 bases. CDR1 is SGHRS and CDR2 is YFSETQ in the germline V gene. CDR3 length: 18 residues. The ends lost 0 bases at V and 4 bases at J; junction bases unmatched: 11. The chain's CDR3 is CASSLAGSGSPRYNEQFF. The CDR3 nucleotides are TGCGCCAGCAGCTTGGCTGGTAGCGGGAGTCCCCGGTACAATGAGCAGTTCTTC.